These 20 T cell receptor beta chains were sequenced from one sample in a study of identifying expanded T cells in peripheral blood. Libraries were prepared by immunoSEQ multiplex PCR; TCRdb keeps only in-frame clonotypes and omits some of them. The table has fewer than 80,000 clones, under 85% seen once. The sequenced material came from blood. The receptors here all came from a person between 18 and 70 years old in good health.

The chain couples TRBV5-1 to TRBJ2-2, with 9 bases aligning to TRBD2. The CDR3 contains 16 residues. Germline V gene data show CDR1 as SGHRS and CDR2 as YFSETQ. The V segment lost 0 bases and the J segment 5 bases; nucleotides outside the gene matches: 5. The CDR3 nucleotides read TGCGCCAGCAGCTTGGGACTAGCGGAGAGGACCGGGGAGCTGTTTTTT. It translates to CASSLGLAERTGELFF.

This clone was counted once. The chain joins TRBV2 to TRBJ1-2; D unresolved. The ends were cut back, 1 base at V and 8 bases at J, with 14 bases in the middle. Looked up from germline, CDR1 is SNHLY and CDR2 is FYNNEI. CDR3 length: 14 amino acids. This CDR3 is CASSEGTRRSGYTF. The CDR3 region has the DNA TGTGCCAGCAGTGAAGGAACCAGGAGGTCCGGCTACACCTTC. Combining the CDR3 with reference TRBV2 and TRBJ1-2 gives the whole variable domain EPEVTQTPSHQVTQMGQEVILRCVPISNHLYFYWYRQILGQKVEFLVSFYNNEISEKSEIFDDQFSVERPDGSNFTLKIRSTKLEDSAMYFCASSEGTRRSGYTFGSGTRLTVV.

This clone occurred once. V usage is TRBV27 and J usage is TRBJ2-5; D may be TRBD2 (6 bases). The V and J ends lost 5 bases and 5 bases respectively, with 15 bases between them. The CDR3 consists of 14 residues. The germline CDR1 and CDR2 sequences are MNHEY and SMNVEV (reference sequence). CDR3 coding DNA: TGTGCCAGCAGTCCAACTAGCAGGGTGGAGACCCAGTACTTC. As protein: CASSPTSRVETQYF.

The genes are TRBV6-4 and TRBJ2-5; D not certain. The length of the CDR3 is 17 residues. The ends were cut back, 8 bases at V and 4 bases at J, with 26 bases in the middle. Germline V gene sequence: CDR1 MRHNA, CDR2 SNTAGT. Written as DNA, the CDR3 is TGTGCCAGCTTTCATGACGCCTCTGCTGATGGTCGAGAGACCCAGTACTTC. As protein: CASFHDASADGRETQYF.

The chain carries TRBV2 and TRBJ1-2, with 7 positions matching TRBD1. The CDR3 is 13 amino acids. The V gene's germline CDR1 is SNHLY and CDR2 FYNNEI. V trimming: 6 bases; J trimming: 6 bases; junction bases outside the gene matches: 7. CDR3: CASRRTGGDGYTF. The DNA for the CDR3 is TGTGCCAGCAGACGGACAGGCGGGGATGGCTACACCTTC.

CDR3 coding DNA: TGTGCTAGTGGTTTGGGACAGGGAAAATGGGATGGCTACACCTTC. Protein product: CASGLGQGKWDGYTF. The genes are TRBV12-5 and TRBJ1-2; TRBD1 agrees at 7 bases. Trimming cost V 1 base and J 6 bases; bases outside gene matches: 8. Germline CDR1 reads LGHNT; CDR2 reads FRNRAP. The CDR3 spans 15 residues.

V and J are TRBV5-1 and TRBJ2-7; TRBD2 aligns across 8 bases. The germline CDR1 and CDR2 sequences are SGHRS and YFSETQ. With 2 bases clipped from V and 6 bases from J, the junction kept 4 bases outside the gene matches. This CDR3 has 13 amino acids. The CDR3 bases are TGCGCCAGCAGCTTAGCGGGAGTTTCCGAGCAGTACTTC. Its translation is CASSLAGVSEQYF.

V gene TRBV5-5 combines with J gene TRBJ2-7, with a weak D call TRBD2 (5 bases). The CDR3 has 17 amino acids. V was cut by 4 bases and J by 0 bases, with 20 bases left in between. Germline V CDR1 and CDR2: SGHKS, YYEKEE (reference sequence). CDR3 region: CASSPRLDRGSSYEQYV. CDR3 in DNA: TGTGCCAGCAGCCCGCGACTCGACCGGGGAAGCTCCTACGAGCAGTACGTC.

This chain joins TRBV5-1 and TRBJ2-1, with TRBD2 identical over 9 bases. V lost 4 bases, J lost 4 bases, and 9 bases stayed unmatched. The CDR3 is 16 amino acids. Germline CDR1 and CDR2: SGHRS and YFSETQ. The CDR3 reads CASSPEAGGLYNEQFF. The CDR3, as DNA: TGCGCCAGCAGCCCGGAGGCGGGGGGGCTGTACAATGAGCAGTTCTTC.

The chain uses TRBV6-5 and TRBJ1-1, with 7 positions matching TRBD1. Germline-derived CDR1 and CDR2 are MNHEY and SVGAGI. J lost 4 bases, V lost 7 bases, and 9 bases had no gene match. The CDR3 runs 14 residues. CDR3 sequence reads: CASTRNRGGTEAFF. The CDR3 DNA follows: TGTGCCAGCACCCGAAACAGGGGTGGCACTGAAGCTTTCTTT.

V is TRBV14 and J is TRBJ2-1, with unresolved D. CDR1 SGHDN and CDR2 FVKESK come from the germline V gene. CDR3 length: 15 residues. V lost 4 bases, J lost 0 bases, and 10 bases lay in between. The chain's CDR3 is CASSLITSSYNEQFF. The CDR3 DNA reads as TGTGCCAGCAGCCTAATTACGAGCTCCTACAATGAGCAGTTCTTC.

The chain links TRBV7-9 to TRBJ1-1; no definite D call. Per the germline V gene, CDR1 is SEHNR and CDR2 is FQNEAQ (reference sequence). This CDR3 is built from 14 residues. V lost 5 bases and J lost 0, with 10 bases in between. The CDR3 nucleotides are TGTGCCAGCAGCCTGGATTGGGTGAACACTGAAGCTTTCTTT. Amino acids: CASSLDWVNTEAFF. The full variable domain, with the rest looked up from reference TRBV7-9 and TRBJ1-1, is DTGVSQNPRHKITKRGQNVTFRCDPISEHNRLYWYRQTLGQGPEFLTYFQNEAQLEKSRLLSDRFSAERPKGSFSTLEIQRTEQGDSAMYLCASSLDWVNTEAFFGQGTRLTVV.

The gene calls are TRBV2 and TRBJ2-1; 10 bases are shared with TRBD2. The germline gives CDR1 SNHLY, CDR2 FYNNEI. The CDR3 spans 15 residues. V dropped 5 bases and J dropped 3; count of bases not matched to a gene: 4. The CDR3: CASSLIAGGYNEQFF. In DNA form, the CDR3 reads TGTGCCAGCAGTCTTATAGCGGGGGGCTACAATGAGCAGTTCTTC.

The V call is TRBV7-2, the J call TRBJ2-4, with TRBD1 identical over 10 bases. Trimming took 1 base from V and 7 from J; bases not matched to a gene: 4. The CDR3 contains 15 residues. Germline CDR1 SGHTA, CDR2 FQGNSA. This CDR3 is CASSLGGTGVNIQYF. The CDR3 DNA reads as TGTGCCAGCAGCTTAGGGGGGACAGGGGTGAACATTCAGTACTTC. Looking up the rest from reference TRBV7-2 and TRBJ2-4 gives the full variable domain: GAGVSQSPSNKVTEKGKDVELRCDPISGHTALYWYRQSLGQGLEFLIYFQGNSAPDKSGLPSDRFSAERTGGSVSTLTIQRTQQEDSAVYLCASSLGGTGVNIQYFGAGTRLSVL.

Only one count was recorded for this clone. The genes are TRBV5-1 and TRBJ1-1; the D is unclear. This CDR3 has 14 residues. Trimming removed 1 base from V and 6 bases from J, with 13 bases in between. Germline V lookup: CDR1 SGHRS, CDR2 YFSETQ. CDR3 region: CASSLPSGIAEAFF. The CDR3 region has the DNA TGCGCCAGCAGCTTGCCGTCCGGCATAGCTGAAGCTTTCTTT.

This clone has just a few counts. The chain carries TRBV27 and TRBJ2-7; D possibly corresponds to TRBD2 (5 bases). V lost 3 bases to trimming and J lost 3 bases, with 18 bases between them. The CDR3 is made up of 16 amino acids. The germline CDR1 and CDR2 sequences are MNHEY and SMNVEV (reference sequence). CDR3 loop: CASSLSKSGYIYEQYF. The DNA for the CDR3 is TGTGCCAGCAGTTTGTCTAAGAGCGGATATATCTACGAGCAGTACTTC.

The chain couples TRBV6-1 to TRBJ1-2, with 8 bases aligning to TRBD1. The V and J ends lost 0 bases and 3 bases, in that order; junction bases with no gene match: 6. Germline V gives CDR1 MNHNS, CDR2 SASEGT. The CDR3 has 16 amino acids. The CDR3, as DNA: TGTGCCAGCAGTGAAGCGTTTCAGGGGGCCTACTATGGCTACACCTTC. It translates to CASSEAFQGAYYGYTF.

The CDR3 sequence: CASSSRDKNTGELFF. CDR3 nucleotide sequence: TGTGCCAGTAGTAGCCGGGACAAGAACACCGGGGAGCTGTTTTTT. The gene calls are TRBV19 and TRBJ2-2, with D maybe TRBD1 (6 bases). V was clipped by 4 bases and J by 1 base, with 10 bases between them. The CDR3 totals 15 residues. CDR1 is LNHDA, CDR2 SQIVND, per germline (reference sequence).

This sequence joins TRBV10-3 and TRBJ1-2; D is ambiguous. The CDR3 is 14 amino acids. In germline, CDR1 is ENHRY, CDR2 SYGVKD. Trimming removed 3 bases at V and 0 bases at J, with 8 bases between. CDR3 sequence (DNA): TGTGCCATCAGTGATAGACGGGCTAACTATGGCTACACCTTC. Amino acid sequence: CAISDRRANYGYTF.

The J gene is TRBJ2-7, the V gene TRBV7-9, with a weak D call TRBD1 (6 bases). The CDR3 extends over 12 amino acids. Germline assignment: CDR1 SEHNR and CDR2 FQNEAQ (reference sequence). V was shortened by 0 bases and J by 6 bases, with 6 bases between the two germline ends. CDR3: CASSLAGGEQYV. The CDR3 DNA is TGTGCCAGCAGCTTAGCAGGGGGCGAGCAGTACGTC.